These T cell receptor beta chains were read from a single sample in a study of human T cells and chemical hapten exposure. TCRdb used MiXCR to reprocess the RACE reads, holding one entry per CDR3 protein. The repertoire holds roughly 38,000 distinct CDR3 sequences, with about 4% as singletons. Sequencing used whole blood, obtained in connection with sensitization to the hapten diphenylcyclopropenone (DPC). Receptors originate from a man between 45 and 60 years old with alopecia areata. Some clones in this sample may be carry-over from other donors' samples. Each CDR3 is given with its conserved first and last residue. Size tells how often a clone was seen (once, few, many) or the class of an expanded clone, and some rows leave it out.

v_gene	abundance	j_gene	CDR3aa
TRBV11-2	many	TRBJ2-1	CASSLDRGSYNEQFF
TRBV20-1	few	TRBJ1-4	CSARAPGQEAEKLFF
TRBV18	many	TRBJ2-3	CASSRTGGQDTQYF
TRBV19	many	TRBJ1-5	CASSPRTGGGNQPQHF
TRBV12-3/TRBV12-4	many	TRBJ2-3	CASSQRLAGATDTQYF
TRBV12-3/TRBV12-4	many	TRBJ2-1	CASRGTSGAVYNEQFF
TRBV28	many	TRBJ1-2	CASTVGQGNGYTF
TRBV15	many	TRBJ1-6	CATSSRQGDNSPLHF
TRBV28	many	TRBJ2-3	CASSLAGGGTDTQYF
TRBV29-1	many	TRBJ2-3	CSVWDGGLVTQYF
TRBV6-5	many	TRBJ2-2	CASRRTGLNTGELFF
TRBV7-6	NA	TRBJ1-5	CASSLGGTHGQHF
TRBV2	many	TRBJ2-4	CASSEVQGVRNIQYF
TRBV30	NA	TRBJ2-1	CAWSVKGIGAYNEQFF
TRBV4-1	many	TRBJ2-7	CASSQEKGGSGRFYEQYF
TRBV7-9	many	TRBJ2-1	CASSLGPSSYNEQFF
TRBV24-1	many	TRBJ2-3	CATRDRDTDTQYF